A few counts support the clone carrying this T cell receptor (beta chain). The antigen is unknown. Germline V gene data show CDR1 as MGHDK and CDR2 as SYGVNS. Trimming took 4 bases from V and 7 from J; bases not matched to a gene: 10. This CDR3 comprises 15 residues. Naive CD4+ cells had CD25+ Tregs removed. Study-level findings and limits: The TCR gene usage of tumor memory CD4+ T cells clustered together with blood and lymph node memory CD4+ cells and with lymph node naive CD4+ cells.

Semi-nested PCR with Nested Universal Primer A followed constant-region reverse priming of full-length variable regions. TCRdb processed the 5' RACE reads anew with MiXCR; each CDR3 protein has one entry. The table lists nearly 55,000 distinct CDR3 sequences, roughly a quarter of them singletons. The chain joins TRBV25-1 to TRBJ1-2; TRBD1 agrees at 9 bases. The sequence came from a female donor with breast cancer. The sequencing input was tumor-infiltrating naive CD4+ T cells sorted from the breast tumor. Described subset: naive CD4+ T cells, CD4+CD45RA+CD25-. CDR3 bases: TGTGCCAGCAGTGGGCCCAGACAGGGGGGAGGTGGCTACACCTTC. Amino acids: CASSGPRQGGGGYTF.